The rows below give T cell receptor beta chains drawn from one sample of a study of control samples from healthy donors and cancer patients. Generated by immunoSEQ multiplex PCR, the TCRdb table keeps only in-frame clones and is missing some. The sample has around 68,000 clones, about 83% seen once. Material for sequencing was blood. Source of these receptors: a man in his sixties in good health. Both conserved end residues are part of each CDR3. The D gene is left open where the match is weak. Size is omitted from some rows. Given values are once, few, many or a class for expanded clones.

CDR3 protein: CASSLTDTSNEKLFF
CDR3 DNA: TGTGCCAGTAGTCTGACAGACACCTCGAATGAAAAACTGTTTTTT
J gene: TRBJ1-4
clone size: .
V gene: TRBV19
D gene: .

CDR3 protein: CASSYSDRTPGNTIYF
CDR3 DNA: TGTGCCAGCAGTTACTCGGACCGCACCCCTGGAAACACCATATATTTT
J gene: TRBJ1-3
clone size: .
V gene: TRBV6-5
D gene: .

CDR3 protein: CASSRDRDHTEAFF
CDR3 DNA: TGTGCCAGTAGTCGTGACAGGGATCACACTGAAGCTTTCTTT
J gene: TRBJ1-1
clone size: .
V gene: TRBV19
D gene: TRBD1

CDR3 protein: CASSRASNYGYTF
CDR3 DNA: TGTGCCAGCAGTAGGGCTTCGAACTATGGCTACACCTTC
J gene: TRBJ1-2
clone size: once
V gene: TRBV2
D gene: .

CDR3 protein: CASSLVAGSGNTIYF
CDR3 DNA: TGCGCCAGCAGCTTGGTGGCAGGGTCTGGAAACACCATATATTTT
J gene: TRBJ1-3
clone size: .
V gene: TRBV5-1
D gene: .

CDR3 protein: CASSRRTLATNEKLFF
CDR3 DNA: TGTGCCAGCAGCCGTCGGACACTTGCAACTAATGAAAAACTGTTTTTT
J gene: TRBJ1-4
clone size: .
V gene: TRBV16
D gene: .

CDR3 protein: CASSYSRGGNNEQFF
CDR3 DNA: TGTGCCAGCAGTTACTCGCGAGGGGGAAACAATGAGCAGTTCTTC
J gene: TRBJ2-1
clone size: .
V gene: TRBV6-2/TRBV6-3
D gene: .

CDR3 protein: CASSSPGGAGAFF
CDR3 DNA: TGTGCCAGCAGCTCTCCAGGGGGCGCCGGAGCTTTCTTT
J gene: TRBJ1-1
clone size: .
V gene: TRBV7-9
D gene: TRBD1

CDR3 protein: CASSDKSGGRRQYEQYF
CDR3 DNA: TGTGCCAGCAGCGACAAATCAGGTGGACGGAGGCAGTACGAGCAGTACTTC
J gene: TRBJ2-7
clone size: .
V gene: TRBV7-9
D gene: .

CDR3 protein: CASSSAPTAYEQYF
CDR3 DNA: TGTGCCAGCAGCTCAGCACCAACCGCCTACGAGCAGTACTTC
J gene: TRBJ2-7
clone size: .
V gene: TRBV11-1
D gene: .

CDR3 protein: CASSLLEEKLFF
CDR3 DNA: TGTGCCAGCAGCCTTCTTGAAGAAAAACTGTTTTTT
J gene: TRBJ1-4
clone size: .
V gene: TRBV7-2
D gene: .

CDR3 protein: CASSQIAGAGELFF
CDR3 DNA: TGTGCCAGCAGCCAAATAGCGGGTGCCGGGGAGCTGTTTTTT
J gene: TRBJ2-2
clone size: .
V gene: TRBV3-1/TRBV3-2
D gene: TRBD2

CDR3 protein: CASSLVGRGNTEAFF
CDR3 DNA: TGTGCCAGCAGCTTGGTTGGCAGGGGGAACACTGAAGCTTTCTTT
J gene: TRBJ1-1
clone size: .
V gene: TRBV5-4
D gene: .

CDR3 protein: CACADMGQAQPQHF
CDR3 DNA: TGTGCCTGCGCGGACATGGGGCAGGCTCAGCCCCAGCATTTT
J gene: TRBJ1-5
clone size: .
V gene: TRBV19
D gene: .

CDR3 protein: CASSQDPGRDEQYF
CDR3 DNA: TGCGCCAGCAGCCAAGATCCGGGCCGGGATGAGCAGTACTTC
J gene: TRBJ2-7
clone size: .
V gene: TRBV4-3
D gene: .

CDR3 protein: CASSLYGSSGDEQFF
CDR3 DNA: TGTGCCAGCAGTTTATATGGCAGCTCGGGGGATGAGCAGTTCTTC
J gene: TRBJ2-1
clone size: .
V gene: TRBV28
D gene: .

CDR3 protein: CASSARDGKNIQYF
CDR3 DNA: TGTGCCAGCAGCGCCCGGGACGGAAAAAACATTCAGTACTTC
J gene: TRBJ2-4
clone size: .
V gene: TRBV2
D gene: .

CDR3 protein: CASSPQSGGSQYF
CDR3 DNA: TGTGCCAGCAGCCCGCAGTCGGGGGGTTCCCAGTACTTC
J gene: TRBJ2-5
clone size: .
V gene: TRBV7-3
D gene: TRBD2

CDR3 protein: CASSLDRGGNYGYTF
CDR3 DNA: TGTGCCAGCTCCCTAGACAGGGGCGGTAACTATGGCTACACCTTC
J gene: TRBJ1-2
clone size: .
V gene: TRBV18
D gene: TRBD1

CDR3 protein: CASGIAESYEQYF
CDR3 DNA: TGTGCCTCAGGGATTGCTGAATCCTACGAGCAGTACTTC
J gene: TRBJ2-7
clone size: .
V gene: TRBV30
D gene: .

CDR3 protein: CASSLDRESEQYF
CDR3 DNA: TGTGCCAGCAGCTTAGACAGGGAGAGCGAGCAGTACTTC
J gene: TRBJ2-7
clone size: .
V gene: TRBV7-7
D gene: .

CDR3 protein: CASSPRTGSNQPQHF
CDR3 DNA: TGTGCCAGCAGCCCAAGGACAGGGAGCAATCAGCCCCAGCATTTT
J gene: TRBJ1-5
clone size: .
V gene: TRBV28
D gene: TRBD1

CDR3 protein: CASSEGQGALYGYTF
CDR3 DNA: TGTGCCAGCAGCGAGGGACAGGGGGCCCTCTATGGCTACACCTTC
J gene: TRBJ1-2
clone size: .
V gene: TRBV7-3
D gene: TRBD1

CDR3 protein: CASSLRDSFNSPLHF
CDR3 DNA: TGTGCCAGCAGCTTAAGGGACAGCTTTAATTCACCCCTCCACTTT
J gene: TRBJ1-6
clone size: .
V gene: TRBV7-9
D gene: TRBD1

CDR3 protein: CASRMTFEQFF
CDR3 DNA: TGTGCCAGCAGGATGACATTCGAGCAGTTCTTC
J gene: TRBJ2-1
clone size: .
V gene: TRBV2
D gene: .

CDR3 protein: CSASRSSGRVGELFF
CDR3 DNA: TGCAGCGCCTCAAGGAGTAGCGGGAGGGTCGGGGAGCTGTTTTTT
J gene: TRBJ2-2
clone size: .
V gene: TRBV29-1
D gene: TRBD2

CDR3 protein: CASSERGTPWGDEQFF
CDR3 DNA: TGTGCCAGCAGTGAGCGCGGGACTCCCTGGGGGGATGAGCAGTTCTTC
J gene: TRBJ2-1
clone size: .
V gene: TRBV6-1
D gene: .

CDR3 protein: CASSPPTVLGEQFF
CDR3 DNA: TGTGCCAGCTCACCACCTACTGTGTTGGGTGAGCAGTTCTTC
J gene: TRBJ2-1
clone size: .
V gene: TRBV18
D gene: .

CDR3 protein: CASSYDRRQPQHF
CDR3 DNA: TGTGCCAGCAGTTACGACAGACGGCAGCCCCAGCATTTT
J gene: TRBJ1-5
clone size: .
V gene: TRBV6-2/TRBV6-3
D gene: .

CDR3 protein: CASSLKSGNGYTF
CDR3 DNA: TGTGCCAGCAGCTTGAAATCGGGAAATGGCTACACCTTC
J gene: TRBJ1-2
clone size: .
V gene: TRBV5-4
D gene: .

CDR3 protein: CAWSDLGAYGYTF
CDR3 DNA: TGTGCCTGGAGTGACCTTGGGGCCTATGGCTACACCTTC
J gene: TRBJ1-2
clone size: few
V gene: TRBV30
D gene: .

CDR3 protein: CASSFLRAQETQYF
CDR3 DNA: TGTGCCAGCAGCTTCCTCAGGGCTCAAGAGACCCAGTACTTC
J gene: TRBJ2-5
clone size: .
V gene: TRBV7-2
D gene: .

CDR3 protein: CASSPNRGPAEAFF
CDR3 DNA: TGTGCCAGCTCACCTAACAGGGGTCCGGCTGAAGCTTTCTTT
J gene: TRBJ1-1
clone size: .
V gene: TRBV18
D gene: TRBD1

CDR3 protein: CASSFLQGPGLETQYF
CDR3 DNA: TGCGCCAGCAGTTTTTTGCAGGGACCCGGGTTGGAGACCCAGTACTTC
J gene: TRBJ2-5
clone size: .
V gene: TRBV5-1
D gene: .

CDR3 protein: CASSYSWDTFLETQYF
CDR3 DNA: TGTGCCAGCAGTTACTCCTGGGACACTTTCTTAGAGACCCAGTACTTC
J gene: TRBJ2-5
clone size: .
V gene: TRBV6-5
D gene: .

CDR3 protein: CASSLQRSRGETQYF
CDR3 DNA: TGTGCCAGCAGCTTGCAACGGAGCCGAGGGGAGACCCAGTACTTC
J gene: TRBJ2-5
clone size: .
V gene: TRBV5-5
D gene: .

CDR3 protein: CASSGQTSGGQETQYF
CDR3 DNA: TGTGCCAGCTCAGGACAGACTAGCGGAGGACAAGAGACCCAGTACTTC
J gene: TRBJ2-5
clone size: .
V gene: TRBV18
D gene: TRBD2

CDR3 protein: CASSSTGPTMNTEAFF
CDR3 DNA: TGTGCCAGCAGTTCCACCGGTCCGACGATGAACACTGAAGCTTTCTTT
J gene: TRBJ1-1
clone size: .
V gene: TRBV6-6
D gene: .

CDR3 protein: CASSSSIIRDRKVDPYEQYF
CDR3 DNA: TGTGCCAGCAGCAGTTCTATTATCCGGGACAGAAAGGTTGATCCCTACGAGCAGTACTTC
J gene: TRBJ2-7
clone size: .
V gene: TRBV7-9
D gene: TRBD1

CDR3 protein: CATTSGRGYNEQFF
CDR3 DNA: TGTGCCACTACAAGCGGGAGGGGCTACAATGAGCAGTTCTTC
J gene: TRBJ2-1
clone size: .
V gene: TRBV6-4
D gene: TRBD2

CDR3 protein: CASSLPPSGRAKEQYF
CDR3 DNA: TGTGCCAGCAGCTTACCTCCTAGCGGGAGGGCCAAAGAGCAGTACTTC
J gene: TRBJ2-7
clone size: .
V gene: TRBV7-4
D gene: TRBD2

CDR3 protein: CASSYDHPNEQFF
CDR3 DNA: TGTGCCAGCAGTTACGATCATCCCAATGAGCAGTTCTTC
J gene: TRBJ2-1
clone size: few
V gene: TRBV6-2/TRBV6-3
D gene: .

CDR3 protein: CASSARDTQAYEQYF
CDR3 DNA: TGCGCCAGCAGCGCCCGGGACACCCAAGCCTACGAGCAGTACTTC
J gene: TRBJ2-7
clone size: few
V gene: TRBV5-1
D gene: .

CDR3 protein: CASSLTGRSEQFF
CDR3 DNA: TGTGCCAGCAGCCTGACAGGGCGATCTGAGCAGTTCTTC
J gene: TRBJ2-1
clone size: .
V gene: TRBV6-4
D gene: TRBD1